A single sample is the source of the 23 T cell receptor beta chains below, sequenced in a study of blood T cell repertoires in COVID-19 (dated by TCRdb to 2020 to 2021). Library preparation used the immunoSEQ multiplex PCR assay. Sourced from immuneACCESS, this table was stored by TCRdb with only in-frame sequences that have V and J called. A share of the clones is absent; for the studies checked, an unresolved V gene accounts for under half, and the remainder has no known explanation. Here the sample has about 320,000 clones; over 75% occur a single time. The top ten clones comprise less than 6.5% of the sample. Specimen: PBMCs or T cells enriched from blood (not recorded which). Receptors were obtained from a man in his thirties or forties who had recovered from COVID-19.

The V call is TRBV15, the J call TRBJ1-2; D is uncertain. The V end lost 5 bases, the J end lost 6 bases, and 7 bases lay between the germline ends. The CDR3 runs 11 residues. Germline CDR1 is LNHNV and CDR2 is YYDKDF (reference sequence). The CDR3: CATSGRDGYTF. The CDR3 bases are TGTGCCACCAGCGGGAGGGATGGCTACACCTTC.

With regard to this clone: This sample includes further DNA sequences coding for the same CDR3. This sequence joins TRBV27 and TRBJ1-3; tentatively, D is TRBD1 (5 bases). The germline V gene encodes CDR1 MNHEY and CDR2 SMNVEV (reference sequence). The CDR3 is 13 amino acids. Trimming left V 5 bases short and J 2 bases short, with 7 bases between. CDR3 DNA sequence: TGTGCCAGCAGTCCGGGGGCTGGAAACACCATATATTTT. Translation: CASSPGAGNTIYF.

The V call is TRBV19, the J call TRBJ2-2, with TRBD2 matching 9 bases. The CDR3 loop spans 17 amino acids. Germline V gene data show CDR1 as LNHDA and CDR2 as SQIVND (reference sequence). Germline trimming cut 3 bases from V and 2 bases from J; bases unmatched to any gene: 7. CDR3 amino acids: CASSIQRGASNTGELFF. The CDR3 coding sequence is TGTGCCAGTAGTATCCAGCGGGGGGCATCTAACACCGGGGAGCTGTTTTTT.

This rearrangement joins TRBV5-4 to TRBJ2-1, with 8 bases that match TRBD2. This CDR3 spans 15 amino acids. Germline V CDR1 and CDR2: SGHNT, YYREEE (reference sequence). Germline trimming cut 2 bases from V and 4 bases from J; bases unmatched to any gene: 5. CDR3 protein: CASSFGGALYNEQFF. The CDR3 coding sequence is TGTGCCAGCAGCTTCGGGGGGGCTCTATACAATGAGCAGTTCTTC.

This rearrangement joins TRBV2 to TRBJ1-5, with D hard to call. Germline V gene sequence: CDR1 SNHLY, CDR2 FYNNEI. This CDR3 has 15 residues. V was trimmed by 1 base and J by 5 bases, leaving 12 bases between them. CDR3 sequence: CASSEGQTDYQPQHF. The CDR3 DNA reads TGTGCCAGCAGTGAAGGGCAGACTGACTATCAGCCCCAGCATTTT.

This clone was counted once. CDR3 region: CATSWGEYF. In nucleotides, the CDR3 is TGTGCCACCAGTTGGGGGGAGTACTTC. The gene calls are TRBV15 and TRBJ2-5; D may be TRBD2 (6 bases). V lost 6 bases, J lost 12 bases, and 8 bases lay in between. Germline CDR1 LNHNV, CDR2 YYDKDF (reference sequence). The CDR3 loop spans 9 amino acids.

The chain carries TRBV5-1 and TRBJ1-1; 7 bases fit TRBD1. This CDR3 contains 14 residues. Germline-derived CDR1 and CDR2 are SGHRS and YFSETQ. Germline trimming cut 7 bases from V and 1 base from J; bases unmatched to any gene: 7. This chain's CDR3 is CASSTTGRNTEAFF. CDR3 sequence (DNA): TGCGCCAGCTCCACGACAGGGAGGAACACTGAAGCTTTCTTT.

The chain employs TRBV5-6 and TRBJ1-2; 12 bases fit TRBD1. Unmatched junction bases numbered 6, after V lost 2 bases and J lost 7 bases. The CDR3 length is 15 residues. Germline loops: CDR1 SGHDT, CDR2 YYEEEE. This CDR3 reads CASSFGTGGAGGYTF. In DNA, the CDR3 is TGTGCCAGCAGCTTCGGGACAGGGGGCGCGGGTGGCTACACCTTC. Full variable domain (missing parts from reference TRBV5-6 and TRBJ1-2): DAGVTQSPTHLIKTRGQQVTLRCSPKSGHDTVSWYQQALGQGPQFIFQYYEEEERQRGNFPDRFSGHQFPNYSSELNVNALLLGDSALYLCASSFGTGGAGGYTFGSGTRLTVV.

This chain uses TRBV15 with TRBJ2-2; the match to TRBD2 covers 10 bases. This CDR3 has 17 residues. The trim removed 5 bases at V and 0 bases at J, leaving 6 bases unmatched. Germline V CDR1 and CDR2: LNHNV, YYDKDF (reference sequence). CDR3 coding DNA: TGTGCCACCAGCCGATTCGGACTAGCGGCGAACACCGGGGAGCTGTTTTTT. Residues: CATSRFGLAANTGELFF.

The chain combines TRBV5-6 with TRBJ1-2, with D unclear. V lost 4 bases, J lost 0 bases, and 4 bases lay in between. The CDR3 totals 12 residues. Germline CDR1 and CDR2: SGHDT and YYEEEE. This CDR3 is CASSRANYGYTF. The CDR3 DNA is TGTGCCAGCAGCAGAGCTAACTATGGCTACACCTTC. The full variable domain, its missing parts supplied by reference TRBV5-6 and TRBJ1-2, is DAGVTQSPTHLIKTRGQQVTLRCSPKSGHDTVSWYQQALGQGPQFIFQYYEEEERQRGNFPDRFSGHQFPNYSSELNVNALLLGDSALYLCASSRANYGYTFGSGTRLTVV.

Of note for this clone: A read error may account for a junction end that differs from germline. The chain links TRBV24-1 to TRBJ2-3; D possibly corresponds to TRBD2 (5 bases). The germline gives CDR1 KGHDR, CDR2 SFDVKD. The CDR3 loop spans 15 amino acids. CDR3 in amino acids: CATSDMGERADTQYF. CDR3 bases: TGTGCCACAAGTGATATGGGAGAGAGGGCAGATACGCAGTATTTT.

The gene calls are TRBV3-1 (or the pseudogene TRBV3-2) and TRBJ2-2; unclear D gene. This CDR3 comprises 16 residues. Germline loops: CDR1 LGHDT, CDR2 YNNKEL (reference sequence). The V and J ends lost 1 base and 4 bases respectively, with 13 bases between them. The CDR3 DNA reads as TGTGCCAGCAGCCAAGGCCGAGACATTCTCACCGGGGAGCTGTTTTTT. This encodes CASSQGRDILTGELFF.

This chain links TRBV4-1 with TRBJ1-1; 9 nucleotides agree with TRBD1. Germline values: CDR1 MGHRA, CDR2 YSYEKL. The CDR3 has 18 amino acids. Trimming at V came to 1 base and at J to 5 bases, leaving 14 bases not matched to a gene. The DNA of the CDR3 is TGCGCCAGCAGCCAAGGGGTGGGCCTTCGGGACAGGGAGACTGAAGCTTTCTTT. The encoded protein is CASSQGVGLRDRETEAFF.

This clone was picked up a small number of times. The chain carries TRBV7-9 and TRBJ2-2; 7 bases align to TRBD2. J gave up 5 bases and V 5 bases, and 11 bases lay outside the gene matches. This CDR3 spans 16 amino acids. The V gene's germline CDR1 is SEHNR and CDR2 FQNEAQ (reference sequence). The CDR3 bases are TGTGCCAGCAGCCCCGCCGGAGCGGGGAATACCGGGGAGCTGTTTTTT. Encoded protein: CASSPAGAGNTGELFF.

This clone was observed a few times. V and J are TRBV12-3 or TRBV12-4 and TRBJ1-6; D possibly corresponds to TRBD1 (5 bases). The CDR3 covers 13 residues. Trimming shortened V by 7 bases and J by 10 bases, and 14 bases separated the two germline ends. CDR3 nucleotides: TGTGCCAGCAATCATGGGGCCAGGTCACCCCTCCACTTT. Protein sequence: CASNHGARSPLHF.

J is TRBJ2-7 and V is TRBV6-2 or TRBV6-3; perhaps TRBD2 as D (5 bases). Germline loops: CDR1 MNHEY, CDR2 SVGEGT. Between the trimmed V and J ends, which lost 2 bases and 4 bases, there was a span of 21 bases. This CDR3 is 17 amino acids long. The CDR3 loop reads CASSYEMTMAPVYEQYF. The CDR3 DNA sequence: TGTGCCAGCAGTTACGAAATGACTATGGCCCCGGTTTACGAGCAGTACTTC.

The chain uses TRBV24-1 and TRBJ1-1, with unresolved D. Germline V gives CDR1 KGHDR, CDR2 SFDVKD. The CDR3 contains 12 residues. Trimming cost V 8 bases and J 7 bases, with 13 bases left between them. The CDR3, as DNA: TGTGCCACCAACGATTTTTACGGTGAAGCTTTCTTT. Residues: CATNDFYGEAFF.

The V call is TRBV15, the J call TRBJ2-7, with TRBD1 matching 7 bases. This CDR3 contains 14 residues. The germline gives CDR1 LNHNV, CDR2 YYDKDF (reference sequence). Unmatched junction bases numbered 6, after V lost 3 bases and J lost 4 bases. In DNA, the CDR3 is TGTGCCACCAGCAGGGGGACAGACGCTTACGAGCAGTACTTC. Its translation: CATSRGTDAYEQYF.

This clone was detected only a few times. This rearrangement joins TRBV10-1 to TRBJ2-7; TRBD1 is a possible D gene (5 bases). V was pared by 10 bases and J by 0 bases, with 19 bases between. Germline-derived CDR1 and CDR2 are WNHNN and SYGVQD (reference sequence). The CDR3 contains 15 residues. In DNA, the CDR3 is TGCGCCAACATAAAGTTGGACACCCCCTCCTACGAGCAGTACTTC. It specifies CANIKLDTPSYEQYF.

This clone was seen a few times. This same CDR3 is encoded by further DNA sequences in the sample. The gene calls are TRBV13 and TRBJ1-2; TRBD1 agrees at 7 bases. V lost 0 bases and J lost 5; bases outside the gene matches: 3. The CDR3 loop spans 14 amino acids. The germline gives CDR1 PRHDT, CDR2 FYEKMQ (reference sequence). Written as DNA, the CDR3 is TGTGCCAGCAGCTTAGGCCAGGGGGATTATGGCTACACCTTC. Protein sequence: CASSLGQGDYGYTF.

Written as DNA, the CDR3 is TGTGCCAGCAGCGCCCAGGGGAGGGGAAGGAACACTGAAGCTTTCTTT. It translates to CASSAQGRGRNTEAFF. The genes are TRBV9 and TRBJ1-1; possibly TRBD1 for D (6 bases). The V gene's germline CDR1 is SGDLS and CDR2 YYNGEE. CDR3 length: 16 residues. The V gene lost 3 bases and the J gene lost 1 base, with 16 bases spanning the gap.

CDR3 DNA: TGTGCCAGTATGAACAGGCAAGAGACCCAGTACTTC. It specifies CASMNRQETQYF. The chain has TRBV19 and TRBJ2-5, with D possibly TRBD1 on 5 matching bases. The germline V gene has CDR1 LNHDA and CDR2 SQIVND (reference sequence). The CDR3 has 12 residues. V was trimmed by 7 bases and J by 2 bases, leaving 8 bases between them.

This rearrangement joins TRBV5-5 to TRBJ2-5; a weak D match, TRBD1 (6 bases). Germline CDR1 is SGHKS and CDR2 is YYEKEE (reference sequence). The CDR3 sequence is 16 residues long. Between the trimmed V and J ends, which lost 0 bases and 5 bases, there was a span of 17 bases. The CDR3, as DNA: TGTGCCAGCAGCTTGGTGAATGCAGGGGATATCGAGACCCAGTACTTC. Its translation is CASSLVNAGDIETQYF.